One and the same sample provided the 6 T cell receptor beta chains below, sequenced in a study of patients and donors after allogeneic stem cell transplantation. TCRdb used MiXCR to reprocess the RT-PCR reads, holding one entry per CDR3 protein. The sample has about a million distinct CDR3 sequences, roughly 18% seen once. The sequenced material came from blood, either unsorted or a sorted T cell fraction (not recorded which). These receptors were taken from a human donor who was either an allogeneic HSCT recipient or a stem cell or donor lymphocyte infusion donor (not recorded which). It is not recorded whose cells these are; they may come from a transplant donor.

This clonotype came up many times. CDR3 region: CAIAARTGNQPQHF. The CDR3 nucleotides read TGTGCCATCGCGGCAAGGACAGGCAATCAGCCCCAGCATTTT. The chain combines TRBV10-3 with TRBJ1-5; a possible D gene is TRBD1 (6 bases). The CDR3 is 14 residues long. Germline V gives CDR1 ENHRY, CDR2 SYGVKD. With 8 bases removed from V and 2 bases from J, the gap between germline ends came to 13 bases.

Only a few counts were recorded for this clonotype. This chain connects TRBV11-2 to TRBJ2-1; TRBD2 matches at 8 bases. CDR3 length: 15 amino acids. In germline, CDR1 is SGHAT, CDR2 FQNNGV. Losses at the gene ends were 5 bases for V and 4 bases for J; bases not matched to a gene: 7. CDR3 coding DNA: TGTGCCAGCAGCCCCGGACTAGCCCAATACAATGAGCAGTTCTTC. Amino acid sequence: CASSPGLAQYNEQFF.

In regard to this clonotype: At one end the junction does not follow the germline gene, possibly because of a read error. The rearrangement links TRBV20-1 to TRBJ1-1, with D unclear. Germline lookup yields CDR1 DFQATT and CDR2 SNEGSKA (reference sequence). The CDR3 contains 11 residues. CDR3 sequence reads: CSAPPVGKARF. The DNA for the CDR3 is TGCAGTGCCCCCCCGGTTGGAAAGGCCAGGTTT.

This clonotype was counted between two and nine times. This chain joins TRBV2 and TRBJ1-5, with no clear D. Per the germline V gene, CDR1 is SNHLY and CDR2 is FYNNEI. The CDR3 runs to 14 residues. V was cut by 3 bases and J by 2 bases, with 8 bases left in between. CDR3 in amino acids: CASSDRTRNQPQHF. CDR3 DNA sequence: TGTGCCAGCAGTGATCGAACCCGCAATCAGCCCCAGCATTTT.

This clonotype was counted between two and nine times. The chain uses TRBV6-1 and TRBJ2-1; D may be TRBD2 (6 bases). CDR3 size: 15 residues. Germline V gene sequence: CDR1 MNHNS, CDR2 SASEGT. V shed 7 bases and J shed 4 bases, with 17 bases lying between them. This CDR3 reads CASTSLGGLYNEQFF. The DNA of the CDR3 is TGTGCCAGCACCTCCCTCGGGGGACTTTACAATGAGCAGTTCTTC.

This clonotype was picked up a small number of times. The chain couples TRBV3-1 to TRBJ1-4, with 7 bases fitting TRBD1. The CDR3 is made up of 16 amino acids. Trimming at V came to 4 bases and at J to 0 bases, leaving 5 bases not matched to a gene. Germline lookup yields CDR1 LGHDT and CDR2 YNNKEL (reference sequence). The CDR3, as DNA: TGTGCCAGCAGCCGCAGACAGGGTGCAACTAATGAAAAACTGTTTTTT. Protein sequence: CASSRRQGATNEKLFF.